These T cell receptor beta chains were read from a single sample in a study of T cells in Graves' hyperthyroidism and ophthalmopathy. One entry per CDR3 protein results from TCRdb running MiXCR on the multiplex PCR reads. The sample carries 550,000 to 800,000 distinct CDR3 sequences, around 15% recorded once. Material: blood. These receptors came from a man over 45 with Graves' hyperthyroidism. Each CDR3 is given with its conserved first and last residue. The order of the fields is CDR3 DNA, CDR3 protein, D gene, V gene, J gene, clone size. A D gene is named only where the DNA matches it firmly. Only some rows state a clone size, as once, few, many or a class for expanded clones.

DNA: TGTGCCAGCAGCCCCTACGCCACTAGCGAAGTTCTAAATGAGCAGTTCTTC; CDR3: CASSPYATSEVLNEQFF; D: TRBD2; V: TRBV3-1; J: TRBJ2-1; size: many
DNA: TGTGCCAGCAGCCCCCAATGGGCGGGACAGGGGGCGGGGGAGCAGTACTTC; CDR3: CASSPQWAGQGAGEQYF; D: TRBD1; V: TRBV28; J: TRBJ2-7; size: many
DNA: TGCAGTGCTAGAGATCCGGGACAGGGGGTAAAACTGTTTTTT; CDR3: CSARDPGQGVKLFF; D: TRBD1; V: TRBV20-1; J: TRBJ1-4; size: few
DNA: TGCAGTGCCTCCCGTATGGATCCACACAATGAGCAGTTCTTC; CDR3: CSASRMDPHNEQFF; D: NA; V: TRBV20-1; J: TRBJ2-1; size: NA
DNA: TGTGCCAGCAGTCAGATCCCGAGACAGGGGACTCGCGAGCAGTACTTC; CDR3: CASSQIPRQGTREQYF; D: TRBD1; V: TRBV27; J: TRBJ2-7; size: many
DNA: TGTGCCAGCCAGACAGGGTCGGCTAATGAAAAACTGTTTTTT; CDR3: CASQTGSANEKLFF; D: TRBD1; V: TRBV6-1; J: TRBJ1-4; size: NA
DNA: TGTGCCAGCAGTCGACAGGGGACCGGAGAGACCCAGTACTTC; CDR3: CASSRQGTGETQYF; D: TRBD1; V: TRBV6-2/TRBV6-3; J: TRBJ2-5; size: many
DNA: TGCGCCAGCAGCTTGGCGGTGACCTACGAGCAGTACTTC; CDR3: CASSLAVTYEQYF; D: NA; V: TRBV5-1; J: TRBJ2-7; size: few
DNA: TGTGCCAGCAGCCAAGGAGGACTGAATAATTCACCCCTCCACTTT; CDR3: CASSQGGLNNSPLHF; D: NA; V: TRBV3-1; J: TRBJ1-6; size: many
DNA: TGTACCAGCAGCTCGCGACTAGCGGGAGGGAAAGAGACCCAGTACTTC; CDR3: CTSSSRLAGGKETQYF; D: TRBD2; V: TRBV7-9; J: TRBJ2-5; size: NA
DNA: TGTGCCAGCAGCCTTGGGCAGTATCGACTAGCGGGAGACACCGGGGAGCTGTTTTTT; CDR3: CASSLGQYRLAGDTGELFF; D: TRBD2; V: TRBV3-1; J: TRBJ2-2; size: few
DNA: TGTGCCAGCAGGAGACAGTTGGAGACCCAGTACTTC; CDR3: CASRRQLETQYF; D: NA; V: TRBV6-2/TRBV6-3; J: TRBJ2-5; size: NA
DNA: TGCAGTGCTAGACACGACACTGAAGCTTTCTTT; CDR3: CSARHDTEAFF; D: NA; V: TRBV20-1; J: TRBJ1-1; size: many
DNA: TGTGCCTGGAGTCGACAGTTCTTGGGGGAGCAGTACTTC; CDR3: CAWSRQFLGEQYF; D: NA; V: TRBV30; J: TRBJ2-7; size: many
DNA: TGTGCCAGTAGTATAGGCAGGGGGGCCTACAATGAGCAGTTCTTC; CDR3: CASSIGRGAYNEQFF; D: NA; V: TRBV19; J: TRBJ2-1; size: NA
DNA: TGCAGTGCTAGAGATACTCCAGGACAGCCCGCCCAAGAGACCCAGTACTTC; CDR3: CSARDTPGQPAQETQYF; D: NA; V: TRBV20-1; J: TRBJ2-5; size: many
DNA: TGTGCCAGTAGTATCGGAACTAGCGGGAGTTCCTACAATGAGCAGTTCTTC; CDR3: CASSIGTSGSSYNEQFF; D: TRBD2; V: TRBV19; J: TRBJ2-1; size: few
DNA: TGCGCCAGCAGCTTGGACGACGGCCACTCTGGGGCCAACGTCCTGACTTTC; CDR3: CASSLDDGHSGANVLTF; D: NA; V: TRBV5-1; J: TRBJ2-6; size: NA
DNA: TGTGCCAGCAGTTCCACCGGACAGGGTTGGACAGATACGCAGTATTTT; CDR3: CASSSTGQGWTDTQYF; D: TRBD1; V: TRBV12-3/TRBV12-4; J: TRBJ2-3; size: many
DNA: TGTGCCAGCAGCTTGTCAGGCACGGCGTATCAGCCCCAGCATTTT; CDR3: CASSLSGTAYQPQHF; D: NA; V: TRBV5-8; J: TRBJ1-5; size: many
DNA: TGTGCCTGGGGGGCAGGGGGGGCATTTCAGCCCCAGCATTTT; CDR3: CAWGAGGAFQPQHF; D: TRBD1; V: TRBV30; J: TRBJ1-5; size: few
DNA: TGTGCCAGCATCAAGGCAGGGGCGACAGATACGCAGTATTTT; CDR3: CASIKAGATDTQYF; D: NA; V: TRBV7-9; J: TRBJ2-3; size: many
DNA: TGTGCCAGCAGTTTTTCCGGGACACGGGCGGAGACCCAGTACTTC; CDR3: CASSFSGTRAETQYF; D: NA; V: TRBV6-2/TRBV6-3; J: TRBJ2-5; size: many
DNA: TGTGCCAGCAGCCAAATGGACGGCTCACCCTACGAGCAGTACTTC; CDR3: CASSQMDGSPYEQYF; D: NA; V: TRBV14; J: TRBJ2-7; size: many
DNA: TGTGCCAGCAGTTACTCGTCCCGGGGTGGGACAGATACGCAGTATTTT; CDR3: CASSYSSRGGTDTQYF; D: NA; V: TRBV6-2/TRBV6-3; J: TRBJ2-3; size: few
DNA: TGTGCCAGCAGCGAAATCCTAGCGGGAGGCTACGAGCAGTACTTC; CDR3: CASSEILAGGYEQYF; D: TRBD2; V: TRBV7-2; J: TRBJ2-7; size: few
DNA: TGCGCCAGCAGCTTGGCCCCCAGGGGGTTATACGAGCATTACTTC; CDR3: CASSLAPRGLYEHYF; D: TRBD1; V: TRBV5-1; J: TRBJ2-7; size: NA
DNA: TGTGCCGAACCAGGCTCACCCCTCCACTTT; CDR3: CAEPGSPLHF; D: NA; V: TRBV10-3; J: TRBJ1-6; size: many
DNA: TGCGCCAGCAGCGGGGGGACTAGCCTATCGGCCGAGCAGTACTTC; CDR3: CASSGGTSLSAEQYF; D: TRBD2; V: TRBV4-1; J: TRBJ2-7; size: NA
DNA: TGTGCCATCACGACTAGCACAGATACGCAGTATTTT; CDR3: CAITTSTDTQYF; D: NA; V: TRBV10-3; J: TRBJ2-3; size: few
DNA: TGCGCCAGCAGCCCTCAACAGGGGCAGTACACTGAAGCTTTCTTT; CDR3: CASSPQQGQYTEAFF; D: TRBD1; V: TRBV4-1; J: TRBJ1-1; size: few
DNA: TGTGCCAGCAGTGAACAACTAGCGGGTTCCTACGAGCAGTACTTC; CDR3: CASSEQLAGSYEQYF; D: TRBD2; V: TRBV2; J: TRBJ2-7; size: many
DNA: TGTGCCAGCAGGCAACCCCGACAGGGGGGTAGGGTCGAGCAGTACTTC; CDR3: CASRQPRQGGRVEQYF; D: TRBD1; V: TRBV28; J: TRBJ2-7; size: NA
DNA: TGTGCCAGCAGGAGGACACTTCAAGAGACCCAGTACTTC; CDR3: CASRRTLQETQYF; D: NA; V: TRBV28; J: TRBJ2-5; size: NA
DNA: TGTGCTAGTGGCCCCGGACAGCCTGGGAACACTGAAGCTTTCTTT; CDR3: CASGPGQPGNTEAFF; D: NA; V: TRBV12-5; J: TRBJ1-1; size: many
DNA: TGTGCCAGCTCGGATTATAGCAATCAGCCCCAGCATTTT; CDR3: CASSDYSNQPQHF; D: NA; V: TRBV27; J: TRBJ1-5; size: many
DNA: TGTGCCAGCCGAGCTAGCGGGCGTAATGAGCAGTTCTTC; CDR3: CASRASGRNEQFF; D: TRBD2; V: TRBV27; J: TRBJ2-1; size: NA
DNA: TGCAGTGCTAGAGATTGGCAGGGGTGGGATTCACCCCTCCACTTT; CDR3: CSARDWQGWDSPLHF; D: NA; V: TRBV20-1; J: TRBJ1-6; size: many
DNA: TGTGCCAGCAGTTTATTAGGGGGCCTACTAGGGGATACGCAGTATTTT; CDR3: CASSLLGGLLGDTQYF; D: TRBD1; V: TRBV27; J: TRBJ2-3; size: many
DNA: TGTGCCAGCAGCCCCCCAGCTTATCAAGAGACCCAGTACTTC; CDR3: CASSPPAYQETQYF; D: NA; V: TRBV3-1; J: TRBJ2-5; size: many
DNA: TGTGCCAGCAGCCTCGAGGGGGGAAATGAGCAGTTCTTC; CDR3: CASSLEGGNEQFF; D: NA; V: TRBV11-3; J: TRBJ2-1; size: many
DNA: TGTGCCAGCACCTACAGGGGACACACTGAAGCTTTCTTT; CDR3: CASTYRGHTEAFF; D: TRBD1; V: TRBV6-1; J: TRBJ1-1; size: NA
DNA: TGCAGTGCTAGGAGGACGGGACTAAGGGGGGGCACTGAAGCTTTCTTT; CDR3: CSARRTGLRGGTEAFF; D: NA; V: TRBV20-1; J: TRBJ1-1; size: NA
DNA: TGTGCCAGCAGCTTAGGGCTAACCTACGAGCAGTACTTC; CDR3: CASSLGLTYEQYF; D: NA; V: TRBV27; J: TRBJ2-7; size: many
DNA: TGTGCCTCCTACCCGGGGGGGACTAGTACGTACGAGCAGTACTTC; CDR3: CASYPGGTSTYEQYF; D: TRBD2; V: TRBV2; J: TRBJ2-7; size: many
DNA: TGTGCCAGCACCTACGGCTGGCAGGGTCCCTACGAGCAGTACTTC; CDR3: CASTYGWQGPYEQYF; D: NA; V: TRBV6-9; J: TRBJ2-7; size: NA
DNA: TGTGCCAGCAAAACGATAGCGGGAGGGCTCACCGGGGAGCTGTTTTTT; CDR3: CASKTIAGGLTGELFF; D: TRBD2; V: TRBV6-1; J: TRBJ2-2; size: few
DNA: TGTGCCACCAGCAGAGATCCTACTTCTCACACAGATACGCAGTATTTT; CDR3: CATSRDPTSHTDTQYF; D: NA; V: TRBV15; J: TRBJ2-3; size: NA
DNA: TGTGCTAGCAGCTTAAATGAATGGGGCCGCGAGCAGTTCTTC; CDR3: CASSLNEWGREQFF; D: NA; V: TRBV7-7; J: TRBJ2-1; size: many
DNA: TGTGCCAGCAGTGCCAGGGGTAATAGCAATCAGCCCCAGCATTTT; CDR3: CASSARGNSNQPQHF; D: NA; V: TRBV6-1; J: TRBJ1-5; size: NA
DNA: TGTGCCAGCACGCGGGAGGGGACGGAAGAGACCCAGTACTTC; CDR3: CASTREGTEETQYF; D: TRBD2; V: TRBV7-6; J: TRBJ2-5; size: NA
DNA: TGTGCCAGCAGCTTAGCGGGAGGGCCACCAGATACGCAGTATTTT; CDR3: CASSLAGGPPDTQYF; D: TRBD2; V: TRBV7-9; J: TRBJ2-3; size: few
DNA: TGTGCCAGCAGTTTCGAGCGGGAGAACTACGAGCAGTACTTC; CDR3: CASSFERENYEQYF; D: TRBD2; V: TRBV12-3/TRBV12-4; J: TRBJ2-7; size: few
DNA: TGTGCCAGCAGCCACCTCTACACCCTAGCGGGAGCACGGGGTGAGCAGTTCTTC; CDR3: CASSHLYTLAGARGEQFF; D: TRBD2; V: TRBV3-1; J: TRBJ2-1; size: NA
DNA: TGCAGTGCTAGCGGGGGGGGTAACATTCAGTACTTC; CDR3: CSASGGGNIQYF; D: TRBD2; V: TRBV20-1; J: TRBJ2-4; size: NA
DNA: TGCAGCGTTGAAGATTCGACTAGGAATGAGCAGTTCTTC; CDR3: CSVEDSTRNEQFF; D: NA; V: TRBV29-1; J: TRBJ2-1; size: once
DNA: TGTGCCAGCAGCTTGGCGTCGGGACTAGCGGCCTACGAGCAGTACTTC; CDR3: CASSLASGLAAYEQYF; D: TRBD2; V: TRBV5-4; J: TRBJ2-7; size: many
DNA: TGTGCCGGGGGGGGTCTAGGACAGAACACTGAAGCTTTCTTT; CDR3: CAGGGLGQNTEAFF; D: NA; V: TRBV30; J: TRBJ1-1; size: many
DNA: TGTGCCAGCAGTGAATCCAGGGGAACTAATGAAAAACTGTTTTTT; CDR3: CASSESRGTNEKLFF; D: NA; V: TRBV6-1; J: TRBJ1-4; size: NA
DNA: TGTGCCTGGAGGGGGGGGGGCACAGATACGCAGTATTTT; CDR3: CAWRGGGTDTQYF; D: TRBD2; V: TRBV30; J: TRBJ2-3; size: NA